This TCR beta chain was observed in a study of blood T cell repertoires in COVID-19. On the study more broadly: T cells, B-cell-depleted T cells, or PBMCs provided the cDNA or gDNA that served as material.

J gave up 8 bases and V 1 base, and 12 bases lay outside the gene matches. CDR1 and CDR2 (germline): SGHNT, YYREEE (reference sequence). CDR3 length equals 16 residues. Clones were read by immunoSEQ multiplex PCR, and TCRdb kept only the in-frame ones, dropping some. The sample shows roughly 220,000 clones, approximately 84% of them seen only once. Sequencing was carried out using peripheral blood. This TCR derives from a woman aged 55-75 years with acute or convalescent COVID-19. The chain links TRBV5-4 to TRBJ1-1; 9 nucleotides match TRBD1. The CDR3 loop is CASSLWGTGKGGEAFF. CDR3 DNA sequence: TGTGCCAGCAGCTTGTGGGGGACAGGGAAGGGTGGGGAAGCTTTCTTT.